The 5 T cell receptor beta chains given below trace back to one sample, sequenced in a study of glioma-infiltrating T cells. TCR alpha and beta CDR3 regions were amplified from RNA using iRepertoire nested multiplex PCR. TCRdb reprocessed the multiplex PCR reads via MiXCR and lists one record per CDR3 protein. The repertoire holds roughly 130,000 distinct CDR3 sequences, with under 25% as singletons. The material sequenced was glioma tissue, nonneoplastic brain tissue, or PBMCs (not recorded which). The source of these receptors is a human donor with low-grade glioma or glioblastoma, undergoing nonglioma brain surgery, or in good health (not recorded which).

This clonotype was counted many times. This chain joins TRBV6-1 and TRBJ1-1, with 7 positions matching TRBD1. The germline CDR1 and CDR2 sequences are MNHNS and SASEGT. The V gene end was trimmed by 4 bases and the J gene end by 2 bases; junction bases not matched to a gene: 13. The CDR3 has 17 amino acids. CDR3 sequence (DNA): TGTGCCAGCAGTGGCCCCATCATTACAGGGGTTAACACTGAAGCTTTCTTT. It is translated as CASSGPIITGVNTEAFF.

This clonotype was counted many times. CDR3 region: CASSEEGVASNEQFF. In DNA, the CDR3 is TGTGCCAGCAGTGAAGAGGGGGTAGCTTCAAATGAGCAGTTCTTC. V and J are TRBV6-1 and TRBJ2-1, with D maybe TRBD1 (6 bases). This CDR3 is 15 amino acids long. Looked up from germline, CDR1 is MNHNS and CDR2 is SASEGT. Trimming stripped 1 base from V and 7 bases from J, with 14 bases between.

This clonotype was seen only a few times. Here the CDR3 reads CSASGGLNTEAFF. In DNA form, the CDR3 reads TGCAGTGCTAGCGGCGGACTGAACACTGAAGCTTTCTTT. The rearrangement joins TRBV20-1 to TRBJ1-1; D unresolved. Trimming removed 3 bases at V and 0 bases at J, with 8 bases between. CDR1 and CDR2 (germline): DFQATT, SNEGSKA (reference sequence). The CDR3 has 13 residues.

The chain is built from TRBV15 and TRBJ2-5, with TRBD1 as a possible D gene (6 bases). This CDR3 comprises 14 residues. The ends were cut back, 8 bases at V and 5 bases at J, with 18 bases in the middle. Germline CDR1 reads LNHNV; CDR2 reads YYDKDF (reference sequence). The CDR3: CATQGGRSQETQYF. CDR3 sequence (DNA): TGTGCCACCCAAGGGGGAAGGTCTCAGGAGACCCAGTACTTC. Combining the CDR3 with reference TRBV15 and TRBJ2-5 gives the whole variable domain DAMVIQNPRYQVTQFGKPVTLSCSQTLNHNVMYWYQQKSSQAPKLLFHYYDKDFNNEADTPDNFQSRRPNTSFCFLDIRSPGLGDTAMYLCATQGGRSQETQYFGPGTRLLVL.

Here the CDR3 DNA reads TGTGCCAGCAGCCCAGAGGTTGGGGGGTTTAACTATGGCTACACCTTC. Translating gives CASSPEVGGFNYGYTF. This chain uses TRBV7-2 with TRBJ1-2, with D possibly TRBD1 on 5 matching bases. V was clipped by 5 bases and J by 1 base, with 17 bases between them. This CDR3 has 16 amino acids. Looked up from germline, CDR1 is SGHTA and CDR2 is FQGNSA.